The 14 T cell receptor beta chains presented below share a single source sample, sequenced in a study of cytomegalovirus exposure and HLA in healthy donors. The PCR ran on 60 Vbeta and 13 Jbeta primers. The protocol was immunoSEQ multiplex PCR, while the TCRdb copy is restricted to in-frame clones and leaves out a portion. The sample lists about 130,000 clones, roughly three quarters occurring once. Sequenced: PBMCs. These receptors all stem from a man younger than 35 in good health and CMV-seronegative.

Here the CDR3 reads CASSIDRRLNYGYTF. DNA of the CDR3: TGTGCCAGTAGTATCGATCGGCGGTTGAACTATGGCTACACCTTC. The V gene is TRBV19, the J gene TRBJ1-2; D remains ambiguous. This CDR3 has 15 residues. Trimming took 3 bases from V and 2 from J, leaving 13 bases between them. Per germline, CDR1 LNHDA and CDR2 SQIVND (reference sequence).

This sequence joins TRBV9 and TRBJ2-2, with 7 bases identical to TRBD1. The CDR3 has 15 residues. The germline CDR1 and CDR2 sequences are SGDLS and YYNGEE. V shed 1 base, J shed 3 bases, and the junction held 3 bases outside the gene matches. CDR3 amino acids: CASSVFTGDTGELFF. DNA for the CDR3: TGTGCCAGCAGCGTATTCACAGGGGACACCGGGGAGCTGTTTTTT.

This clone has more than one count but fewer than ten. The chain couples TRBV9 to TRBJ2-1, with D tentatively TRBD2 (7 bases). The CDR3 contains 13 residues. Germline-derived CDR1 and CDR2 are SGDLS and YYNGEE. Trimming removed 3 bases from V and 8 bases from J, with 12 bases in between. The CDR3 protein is CASSGGGQDEQFF. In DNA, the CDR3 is TGTGCCAGCAGCGGGGGGGGCCAGGATGAGCAGTTCTTC.

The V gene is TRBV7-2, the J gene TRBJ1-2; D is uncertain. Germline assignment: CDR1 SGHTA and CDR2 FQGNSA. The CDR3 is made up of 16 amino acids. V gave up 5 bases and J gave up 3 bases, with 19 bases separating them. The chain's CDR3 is CASSQIMTGGDYGYTF. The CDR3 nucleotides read TGTGCCAGCAGCCAAATAATGACGGGTGGTGACTATGGCTACACCTTC. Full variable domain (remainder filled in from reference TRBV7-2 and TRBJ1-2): GAGVSQSPSNKVTEKGKDVELRCDPISGHTALYWYRQSLGQGLEFLIYFQGNSAPDKSGLPSDRFSAERTGGSVSTLTIQRTQQEDSAVYLCASSQIMTGGDYGYTFGSGTRLTVV.

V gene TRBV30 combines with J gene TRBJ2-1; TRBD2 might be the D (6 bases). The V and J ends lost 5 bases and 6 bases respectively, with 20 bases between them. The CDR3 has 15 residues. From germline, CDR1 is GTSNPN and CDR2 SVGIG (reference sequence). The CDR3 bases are TGTGCCTGGGCCGGGGGAGCGGGCGTTGTCAATGAGCAGTTCTTC. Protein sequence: CAWAGGAGVVNEQFF.

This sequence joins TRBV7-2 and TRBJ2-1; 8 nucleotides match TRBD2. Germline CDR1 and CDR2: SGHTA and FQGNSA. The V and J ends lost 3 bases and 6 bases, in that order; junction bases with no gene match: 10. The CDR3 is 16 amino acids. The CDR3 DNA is TGTGCCAGCAGCTTCCGCCGGACTAGCATCGGCAATGAGCAGTTCTTC. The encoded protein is CASSFRRTSIGNEQFF.

Here the CDR3 DNA reads TGTGCCAGCAGCTTGGGCCAGGGGTGGGGTGAAGCTTTCTTT. This sequence encodes CASSLGQGWGEAFF. This chain connects TRBV5-6 to TRBJ1-1, with D perhaps TRBD1 (6 bases). The CDR3 covers 14 residues. Germline lookup yields CDR1 SGHDT and CDR2 YYEEEE. V was clipped by 0 bases and J by 7 bases, with 13 bases between them.

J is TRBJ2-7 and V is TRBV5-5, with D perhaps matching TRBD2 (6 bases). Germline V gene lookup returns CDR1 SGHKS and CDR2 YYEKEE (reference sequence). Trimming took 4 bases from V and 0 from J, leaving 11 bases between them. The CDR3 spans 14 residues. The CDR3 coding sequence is TGTGCCAGCAGCCCACGGGAGAACTCCTACGAGCAGTACGTC. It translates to CASSPRENSYEQYV.

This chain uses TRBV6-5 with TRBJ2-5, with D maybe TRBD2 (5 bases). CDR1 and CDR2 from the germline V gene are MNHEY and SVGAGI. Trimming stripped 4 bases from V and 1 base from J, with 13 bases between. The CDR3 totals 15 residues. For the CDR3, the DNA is TGTGCCAGCAGTTCCCCACCAGCGGTCCAAGAGACCCAGTACTTC. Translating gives CASSSPPAVQETQYF.

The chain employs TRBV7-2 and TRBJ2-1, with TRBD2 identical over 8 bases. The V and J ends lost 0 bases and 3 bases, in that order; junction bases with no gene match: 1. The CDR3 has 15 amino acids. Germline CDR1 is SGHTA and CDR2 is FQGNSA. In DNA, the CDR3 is TGTGCCAGCAGCTTAGCGACTAGCGACTACAATGAGCAGTTCTTC. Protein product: CASSLATSDYNEQFF.

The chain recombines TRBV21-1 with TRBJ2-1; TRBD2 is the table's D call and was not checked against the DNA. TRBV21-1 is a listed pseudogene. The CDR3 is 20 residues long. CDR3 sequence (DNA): TGTGCCAGCAGCAAAACCCGAGGACTAGCGGGAGACAGGTGTTACAATGAGCAGTTCTTC. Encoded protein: CASSKTRGLAGDRCYNEQFF.

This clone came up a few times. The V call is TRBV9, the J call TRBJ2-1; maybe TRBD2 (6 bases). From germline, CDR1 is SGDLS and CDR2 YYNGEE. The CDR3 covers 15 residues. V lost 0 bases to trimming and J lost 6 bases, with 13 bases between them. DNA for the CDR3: TGTGCCAGCAGCGTAGTTTCGCGCGGGATCAATGAGCAGTTCTTC. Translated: CASSVVSRGINEQFF.

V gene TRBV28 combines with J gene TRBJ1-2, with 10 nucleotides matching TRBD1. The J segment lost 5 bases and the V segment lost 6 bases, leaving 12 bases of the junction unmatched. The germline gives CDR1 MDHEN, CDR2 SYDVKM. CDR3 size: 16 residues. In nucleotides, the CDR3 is TGTGCCAGCAGCCTCACTCCGGGACAGGGGTTGTATGGCTACACCTTC. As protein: CASSLTPGQGLYGYTF.

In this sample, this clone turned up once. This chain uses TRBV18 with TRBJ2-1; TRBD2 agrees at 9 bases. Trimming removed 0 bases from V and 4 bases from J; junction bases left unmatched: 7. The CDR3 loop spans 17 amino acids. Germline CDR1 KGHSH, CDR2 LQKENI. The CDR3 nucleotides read TGTGCCAGCTCACCACCGCTGATAGCGGGAGCTTACAATGAGCAGTTCTTC. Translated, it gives CASSPPLIAGAYNEQFF. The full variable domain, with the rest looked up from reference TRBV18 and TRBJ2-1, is NAGVMQNPRHLVRRRGQEARLRCSPMKGHSHVYWYRQLPEEGLKFMVYLQKENIIDESGMPKERFSAEFPKEGPSILRIQQVVRGDSAAYFCASSPPLIAGAYNEQFFGPGTRLTVL.